The 27 T cell receptor beta chains below all came from one sample that was sequenced in a study of shared clonotypes between healthy human individuals. Libraries were prepared by immunoSEQ multiplex PCR; TCRdb keeps only in-frame clonotypes and omits some of them. The data contain millions of clones, around 95% of them singletons. The specimen was naive CD4+ T cells sorted from blood. Noted subset: CD45RA+ positively selected. The receptor source for this set is a man younger than 35 in good health.

This clone was picked up a small number of times. This specimen includes other DNA sequences encoding the same CDR3. The chain recombines TRBV5-1 with TRBJ2-3; 8 bases map to TRBD2. J was trimmed by 5 bases and V by 2 bases; bases with no gene match: 4. The CDR3 runs to 14 residues. CDR1 SGHRS and CDR2 YFSETQ come from the germline V gene. The CDR3, as DNA: TGCGCCAGCAGCTTTAGCGGGACGGGAGATACGCAGTATTTT. It translates to CASSFSGTGDTQYF. The full variable domain, with the rest looked up from reference TRBV5-1 and TRBJ2-3, is KAGVTQTPRYLIKTRGQQVTLSCSPISGHRSVSWYQQTPGQGLQFLFEYFSETQRNKGNFPGRFSGRQFSNSRSEMNVSTLELGDSALYLCASSFSGTGDTQYFGPGTRLTVL.

The V gene is TRBV7-2, the J gene TRBJ2-5; 9 nucleotides agree with TRBD1. The V gene's germline CDR1 is SGHTA and CDR2 FQGNSA. The CDR3 extends over 16 amino acids. Trimming at V came to 0 bases and at J to 4 bases, leaving 6 bases not matched to a gene. DNA of the CDR3: TGTGCCAGCAGCTTAGCGATGACAGGGGGTAGAGAGACCCAGTACTTC. As protein: CASSLAMTGGRETQYF. The full variable domain, rest sourced from reference TRBV7-2 and TRBJ2-5, is GAGVSQSPSNKVTEKGKDVELRCDPISGHTALYWYRQSLGQGLEFLIYFQGNSAPDKSGLPSDRFSAERTGGSVSTLTIQRTQQEDSAVYLCASSLAMTGGRETQYFGPGTRLLVL.

The chain recombines TRBV6-5 with TRBJ2-7, with 8 bases that match TRBD1. V lost 2 bases, J lost 2 bases, and 2 bases stayed unmatched. Germline lookup yields CDR1 MNHEY and CDR2 SVGAGI. CDR3 length equals 14 residues. Here the CDR3 DNA reads TGTGCCAGCAGTTACGGACAGGGTCCCTACGAGCAGTACTTC. The encoded protein is CASSYGQGPYEQYF.

The rearrangement uses TRBV29-1 and TRBJ1-2; D possibly corresponds to TRBD1 (5 bases). CDR3 size: 13 residues. Germline-derived CDR1 and CDR2 are SQVTM and ANQGSEA. Trimming cost V 4 bases and J 0 bases, with 9 bases left between them. The CDR3 reads CSVGDGPNYGYTF. The DNA of the CDR3 is TGCAGCGTTGGGGACGGTCCTAACTATGGCTACACCTTC.

The chain couples TRBV9 to TRBJ2-1; 9 bases are shared with TRBD1. Germline CDR1 SGDLS, CDR2 YYNGEE. V lost 0 bases and J lost 8; bases outside the gene matches: 6. This CDR3 is built from 15 residues. The CDR3 here is CASSVDRGLFDEQFF. The CDR3 DNA reads TGTGCCAGCAGCGTAGACAGGGGGCTATTCGATGAGCAGTTCTTC.

The chain has TRBV5-4 and TRBJ2-3; weak D call: TRBD2 (5 bases). The V end was cut by 4 bases, the J end by 2 bases, with 17 bases between. The CDR3 is made up of 16 amino acids. CDR1 is SGHNT, CDR2 YYREEE, per germline (reference sequence). The CDR3 here is CASSPLRGSNTDTQYF. Written as DNA, the CDR3 is TGTGCCAGCAGCCCCCTTCGGGGATCAAACACAGATACGCAGTATTTT.

The chain employs TRBV5-1 and TRBJ1-6, with D possibly being TRBD1 (5 bases). This CDR3 region has 17 residues. Trimming took 0 bases from V and 8 from J, leaving 18 bases between them. Germline CDR1 reads SGHRS; CDR2 reads YFSETQ. CDR3 in DNA: TGCGCCAGCAGCTTGGCTTCAAGGGACGAGGTGGATTCACCCCTCCACTTT. Encoded protein: CASSLASRDEVDSPLHF. Supplemented by reference TRBV5-1 and TRBJ1-6, the full variable domain reads KAGVTQTPRYLIKTRGQQVTLSCSPISGHRSVSWYQQTPGQGLQFLFEYFSETQRNKGNFPGRFSGRQFSNSRSEMNVSTLELGDSALYLCASSLASRDEVDSPLHFGNGTRLTVT.

The J gene is TRBJ2-4, the V gene TRBV11-2; D gene ambiguous. Trimming took 8 bases from V and 8 from J, leaving 7 bases between them. The CDR3 totals 10 residues. Germline lookup yields CDR1 SGHAT and CDR2 FQNNGV. The CDR3 protein is CASGRDIQYF. The DNA of the CDR3 is TGTGCCAGCGGTAGGGACATTCAGTACTTC.

CDR3 protein: CASAGGSSYEQYF. Written as DNA, the CDR3 is TGTGCCAGCGCGGGCGGGAGCTCCTACGAGCAGTACTTC. The V and J genes are TRBV6-6 and TRBJ2-7; 7 nucleotides agree with TRBD2. The CDR3 is 13 amino acids. After removal of 8 bases from V and 0 bases from J, the junction contained 4 bases not matched to a gene. Germline lookup yields CDR1 MNHNY and CDR2 SVGAGI (reference sequence).

The rearrangement uses TRBV5-1 and TRBJ2-7; 13 positions agree with TRBD2. This CDR3 has 18 residues. Germline V gene data show CDR1 as SGHRS and CDR2 as YFSETQ. V was clipped by 3 bases and J by 0 bases; unmatched bases: 9. CDR3 in amino acids: CASSSPGLAGSNSYEQYF. DNA of the CDR3: TGCGCCAGCAGCTCCCCGGGACTAGCGGGAAGCAACTCCTACGAGCAGTACTTC.

CDR3 nucleotides: TGTGCCAGCAGTGACCCCAATTCACCCCTCCACTTT. Protein sequence: CASSDPNSPLHF. The chain links TRBV25-1 to TRBJ1-6; D gene unclear. Germline-derived CDR1 and CDR2 are MGHDK and SYGVNS. Trimming removed 3 bases at V and 7 bases at J, with 4 bases between. This CDR3 has 12 amino acids.

The sample holds a few counts of this clone. The chain has TRBV2 and TRBJ1-5, with D maybe TRBD1 (6 bases). The CDR3 extends over 14 amino acids. Per the germline V gene, CDR1 is SNHLY and CDR2 is FYNNEI. Trimming took 2 bases from V and 5 from J, leaving 10 bases between them. The CDR3 region is CASSEWTDYQPQHF. The CDR3 DNA reads as TGTGCCAGCAGTGAATGGACAGATTATCAGCCCCAGCATTTT.

V and J are TRBV5-1 and TRBJ2-2, with D tentatively TRBD2 (6 bases). The ends were cut back, 6 bases at V and 0 bases at J, with 12 bases in the middle. Germline V lookup: CDR1 SGHRS, CDR2 YFSETQ. The length of the CDR3 is 15 residues. The CDR3 bases are TGCGCCAGCACGAGGAGCGGGTCGAACACCGGGGAGCTGTTTTTT. Translating it yields CASTRSGSNTGELFF.

V and J are TRBV6-1 and TRBJ1-2, with D tentatively TRBD1 (6 bases). Germline V gives CDR1 MNHNS, CDR2 SASEGT. The CDR3 sequence is 15 residues long. The V end lost 6 bases, the J end lost 0 bases, and 14 bases lay between the germline ends. The CDR3 sequence is CASSPRDTPNYGYTF. CDR3 DNA sequence: TGTGCCAGCAGCCCTCGGGACACGCCTAACTATGGCTACACCTTC.

The chain employs TRBV10-3 and TRBJ2-3, with 7 bases that match TRBD1. CDR3 length: 17 residues. CDR1 is ENHRY and CDR2 is SYGVKD in the germline V gene. V was clipped by 7 bases and J by 1 base; unmatched bases: 14. The CDR3: CAITPGQPSSGTDTQYF. The CDR3 region has the DNA TGTGCCATCACTCCGGGACAGCCCTCTTCTGGCACAGATACGCAGTATTTT.

The chain employs TRBV30 and TRBJ2-6; D is unresolved. V dropped 5 bases and J dropped 0 bases, with 8 bases sitting between them. The CDR3 sequence is 14 residues long. Germline CDR1 and CDR2: GTSNPN and SVGIG (reference sequence). The CDR3 DNA is TGTGCCTGGGACAAAGCCTCTGGGGCCAACGTCCTGACTTTC. Encoded protein: CAWDKASGANVLTF.

The chain links TRBV11-2 to TRBJ1-1, with a possible D match to TRBD1 (6 bases). With 2 bases removed from V and 5 bases from J, the gap between germline ends came to 9 bases. Looked up from germline, CDR1 is SGHAT and CDR2 is FQNNGV. This CDR3 is built from 13 residues. The CDR3 reads CASSLRTGTEAFF. DNA of the CDR3: TGTGCCAGCAGCTTACGTACAGGGACTGAAGCTTTCTTT.

The chain carries TRBV28 and TRBJ1-6; 7 bases fit TRBD1. Germline loops: CDR1 MDHEN, CDR2 SYDVKM. V shed 4 bases, J shed 1 base, and the junction held 13 bases outside the gene matches. This CDR3 region has 19 residues. This chain's CDR3 is CASSSEPWRGQSYNSPLHF. For the CDR3, the DNA is TGTGCCAGCAGTTCCGAACCTTGGCGGGGACAGTCCTATAATTCACCCCTCCACTTT.

Of note for this clone: Germline is not matched at one junction end, which may reflect a read error. The chain combines TRBV28 with TRBJ1-1; D not resolved. The germline V gene has CDR1 MDHEN and CDR2 SYDVKM. The CDR3 has 13 residues. The CDR3 sequence: CASSFPPNSEAFF. The CDR3 DNA is TGTGCCAGCAGTTTTCCACCAAACAGTGAAGCTTTCTTT.

The chain links TRBV5-1 to TRBJ2-7, with unresolved D. Trimming removed 5 bases at V and 1 base at J, with 16 bases between. This CDR3 region has 15 residues. Germline V gene sequence: CDR1 SGHRS, CDR2 YFSETQ. CDR3 nucleotides: TGCGCCAGCAGAAGGACGGACGCAGTTTCCTACGAGCAGTACTTC. It codes for CASRRTDAVSYEQYF.

The chain is built from TRBV25-1 and TRBJ1-5, with 7 bases that match TRBD1. V lost 6 bases, J lost 2 bases, and 7 bases stayed unmatched. CDR1 and CDR2 from the germline V gene are MGHDK and SYGVNS. CDR3 length equals 15 residues. The CDR3 region has the DNA TGTGCCAGCAGCGCCGAGGGGGCCGGCAATCAGCCCCAGCATTTT. Encoded protein: CASSAEGAGNQPQHF.

This chain's CDR3 is CASSLVLASGGYNEQFF. For the CDR3, the DNA is TGTGCCAGCAGCTTAGTACTGGCTAGCGGGGGTTACAATGAGCAGTTCTTC. This sequence joins TRBV11-2 and TRBJ2-1, with 10 bases that match TRBD2. This CDR3 is built from 17 residues. The V gene's germline CDR1 is SGHAT and CDR2 FQNNGV. The trim removed 1 base at V and 4 bases at J, leaving 7 bases unmatched.

A note on this clone: This may be a read error, as it is one base from a much larger clone. The same CDR3 can be traced to other DNA sequences in this sample. This chain joins TRBV28 and TRBJ1-2, with 9 bases aligning to TRBD1. V trimming: 4 bases; J trimming: 8 bases; junction bases outside the gene matches: 2. CDR1 MDHEN and CDR2 SYDVKM come from the germline V gene. The CDR3 is made up of 12 amino acids. CDR3 in amino acids: CASSSDRGGYTF. The CDR3 bases are TGTGCCAGCAGTTCGGACAGGGGAGGCTACACCTTC.

The chain carries TRBV4-1 and TRBJ1-5; D unclear. The CDR3 spans 14 residues. Germline V gene data show CDR1 as MGHRA and CDR2 as YSYEKL. The germline V and J ends were trimmed by 3 bases and 2 bases, with 8 bases remaining between them. CDR3 sequence reads: CASSQGWGNQPQHF. The DNA of the CDR3 is TGCGCCAGCAGCCAGGGCTGGGGCAATCAGCCCCAGCATTTT.

The V and J genes are TRBV7-8 and TRBJ2-1, with 7 positions matching TRBD1. The CDR3 has 14 residues. Germline V gene lookup returns CDR1 SGHVS and CDR2 FQNEAQ. V was clipped by 2 bases and J by 8 bases; unmatched bases: 6. The CDR3 nucleotides are TGTGCCAGCAGCTTACGAGAGGGGGCCTATGAGCAGTTCTTC. Residues: CASSLREGAYEQFF.

V and J are TRBV6-5 and TRBJ2-4; D not certain. Germline V gene lookup returns CDR1 MNHEY and CDR2 SVGAGI. The V and J ends lost 2 bases and 1 base respectively, with 12 bases between them. The CDR3 is 16 amino acids. The CDR3 nucleotides are TGTGCCAGCAGTTACGGGGTGGGCATGGCCAAAAACATTCAGTACTTC. Amino acids: CASSYGVGMAKNIQYF.

The chain employs TRBV2 and TRBJ2-5; a weak D match, TRBD1 (5 bases). Germline CDR1 reads SNHLY; CDR2 reads FYNNEI. The V end lost 7 bases, the J end lost 2 bases, and 14 bases lay between the germline ends. This CDR3 contains 14 residues. CDR3 nucleotides: TGTGCCAGCAAGGACCTCAGGGTGCAAGAGACCCAGTACTTC. Encoded protein: CASKDLRVQETQYF.